Shown below are 26 T cell receptor beta chains from a single sample sequenced in a study of Graves' ophthalmopathy and Graves' hyperthyroidism. Researchers took RNA transcripts and amplified TCR beta CDR3 regions from them. In the first round, RT-PCR was carried out with HTBI primers, and a multiplex PCR formed the second round. Using its own MiXCR run on the multiplex PCR reads, TCRdb lists one record per CDR3 protein. The table records approximately 1.2 million distinct CDR3 sequences, 35% to 40% of them present only once. Sequenced input: peripheral blood or thyroid tissue (not recorded which). Source of these receptors: an adult man with Graves' hyperthyroidism.

This clonotype appeared many times. This chain uses TRBV7-9 with TRBJ1-1; 9 positions agree with TRBD1. The CDR3 covers 15 residues. The V gene's germline CDR1 is SEHNR and CDR2 FQNEAQ (reference sequence). Trimming removed 6 bases from V and 0 bases from J; junction bases left unmatched: 5. CDR3 region: CASSGTGPLNTEAFF. CDR3 DNA: TGTGCCAGCAGTGGGACAGGGCCCTTGAACACTGAAGCTTTCTTT. Based on the CDR3 plus reference TRBV7-9 and TRBJ1-1, the full variable domain is DTGVSQNPRHKITKRGQNVTFRCDPISEHNRLYWYRQTLGQGPEFLTYFQNEAQLEKSRLLSDRFSAERPKGSFSTLEIQRTEQGDSAMYLCASSGTGPLNTEAFFGQGTRLTVV.

For this clonotype: Possible read error: a much larger clone is one base away. This chain connects TRBV9 to TRBJ2-7; 8 bases align to TRBD2. Germline V gives CDR1 SGDLS, CDR2 YYNGEE. The CDR3 loop spans 14 amino acids. V gave up 4 bases and J gave up 3 bases; unmatched junction bases: 6. In DNA form, the CDR3 reads TGTGCCAGCAGCCCCAGCGGGAGCTTCTACGAGCAGTACTTC. Its protein product is CASSPSGSFYEQYF.

The table lists this clonotype with many counts. V and J are TRBV11-2 and TRBJ1-6; D call uncertain. Germline lookup yields CDR1 SGHAT and CDR2 FQNNGV. Trimming shortened V by 1 base and J by 11 bases, and 9 bases separated the two germline ends. This CDR3 region has 13 residues. This CDR3 reads CASSLAHLTPLHF. The CDR3 nucleotides are TGTGCCAGCAGCTTAGCGCACTTAACACCCCTCCACTTT.

The J gene is TRBJ1-5, the V gene TRBV20-1; D unclear. CDR1 is DFQATT, CDR2 SNEGSKA, per germline (reference sequence). Between the trimmed V and J ends, which lost 3 bases and 12 bases, there was a span of 3 bases. The CDR3 length is 8 residues. CDR3 nucleotides: TGCAGTGCTAGTCACCAGCATTTT. It is translated as CSASHQHF.

V gene TRBV10-2 combines with J gene TRBJ1-1; D gene unclear. V lost 4 bases and J lost 1, with 10 bases in between. Germline V gives CDR1 WSHSY, CDR2 SAAADI. The CDR3 length is 14 residues. CDR3 amino acids: CASSALDENTEAFF. CDR3 coding DNA: TGCGCCAGCAGTGCGCTTGACGAGAACACTGAAGCTTTCTTT.

This clonotype has at least ten counts. The CDR3 here is CASSPRDRRGNTIYF. CDR3 nucleotides: TGTGCCAGCAGCCCTCGGGACAGACGCGGAAACACCATATATTTT. This chain links TRBV7-9 with TRBJ1-3; TRBD1 matches 7 bases. The CDR3 totals 15 residues. Trimming cost V 5 bases and J 4 bases; bases outside gene matches: 8. Per the germline V gene, CDR1 is SEHNR and CDR2 is FQNEAQ (reference sequence). Looking up the rest from reference TRBV7-9 and TRBJ1-3 gives the full variable domain: DTGVSQNPRHKITKRGQNVTFRCDPISEHNRLYWYRQTLGQGPEFLTYFQNEAQLEKSRLLSDRFSAERPKGSFSTLEIQRTEQGDSAMYLCASSPRDRRGNTIYFGEGSWLTVV.

The table lists this clonotype with a few counts. The CDR3 nucleotides are TGTGCCATCAGTGAGTGGGGGTCGGGCAATAATTCACCCCTCCACTTT. Protein: CAISEWGSGNNSPLHF. The chain recombines TRBV10-3 with TRBJ1-6; perhaps TRBD1 as D (5 bases). The V and J ends lost 1 base and 5 bases respectively, with 12 bases between them. The CDR3 has 16 residues. Germline loops: CDR1 ENHRY, CDR2 SYGVKD.

The rearrangement links TRBV11-1 to TRBJ2-7, with TRBD2 matching 13 bases. After removal of 4 bases from V and 5 bases from J, the junction contained 5 bases not matched to a gene. Germline CDR1 is SGHAT and CDR2 is FQDESV (reference sequence). The CDR3 is 15 amino acids. The DNA of the CDR3 is TGTGCCAGCAGCTCGGGGGGACTAGCGGGACACGAGCAGTACTTC. The encoded protein is CASSSGGLAGHEQYF.

The chain recombines TRBV10-2 with TRBJ2-5, with TRBD1 matching 8 bases. Germline loops: CDR1 WSHSY, CDR2 SAAADI. Trimming removed 2 bases from V and 5 bases from J; junction bases left unmatched: 7. CDR3 length equals 15 residues. The CDR3 sequence is CASSEPDRERETQYF. CDR3 nucleotide sequence: TGCGCCAGCAGTGAGCCGGACAGGGAACGGGAGACCCAGTACTTC.

This clonotype was counted many times. The rearrangement links TRBV20-1 to TRBJ1-3; a possible D gene is TRBD1 (5 bases). V lost 2 bases and J lost 0, with 14 bases in between. Germline V gene lookup returns CDR1 DFQATT and CDR2 SNEGSKA (reference sequence). There are 16 residues in the CDR3. This CDR3 is CSARISGLTSGNTIYF. CDR3 coding DNA: TGCAGTGCTAGAATTTCGGGACTGACCTCTGGAAACACCATATATTTT.

This chain links TRBV20-1 with TRBJ1-6, with 7 bases that match TRBD1. The germline gives CDR1 DFQATT, CDR2 SNEGSKA (reference sequence). This CDR3 has 13 amino acids. Germline trimming cut 6 bases from V and 9 bases from J; bases unmatched to any gene: 8. As DNA, the CDR3 is TGCAGTGCGACGAGGCAGGGGGGTTCACCCCTCCACTTT. This codes for CSATRQGGSPLHF.

This clonotype was found a few times. The chain couples TRBV29-1 to TRBJ1-2, with a possible D match to TRBD1 (6 bases). V lost 6 bases and J lost 4, with 12 bases in between. Germline V gene data show CDR1 as SQVTM and CDR2 as ANQGSEA. The CDR3 covers 12 residues. The chain's CDR3 is CSVMTGFYGYTF. The CDR3 DNA sequence: TGCAGCGTGATGACAGGCTTCTATGGCTACACCTTC.

This chain uses TRBV10-3 with TRBJ1-5; D remains ambiguous. Germline V gives CDR1 ENHRY, CDR2 SYGVKD. CDR3 length: 15 residues. Trimming shortened V by 0 bases and J by 1 base, and 7 bases separated the two germline ends. The CDR3, as DNA: TGTGCCATCAGTGAGTCGCTAGGGAGCAATCAGCCCCAGCATTTT. Its translation: CAISESLGSNQPQHF.

The chain joins TRBV15 to TRBJ2-7, with D tentatively TRBD2 (5 bases). V shed 9 bases and J shed 4 bases, with 16 bases lying between them. This CDR3 is 13 amino acids long. CDR1 is LNHNV, CDR2 YYDKDF, per germline (reference sequence). This chain's CDR3 is CATGAGLTYEQYF. The CDR3 nucleotides read TGTGCCACGGGTGCGGGCCTGACATACGAGCAGTACTTC.

The V call is TRBV19, the J call TRBJ2-7; 7 bases agree with TRBD1. V was clipped by 3 bases and J by 4 bases; unmatched bases: 3. The CDR3 covers 13 residues. From germline, CDR1 is LNHDA and CDR2 SQIVND (reference sequence). The CDR3 region is CASSIDREYEQYF. The CDR3 DNA reads as TGTGCCAGTAGTATTGACAGGGAGTACGAGCAGTACTTC. Looking up the rest from reference TRBV19 and TRBJ2-7 gives the full variable domain: DGGITQSPKYLFRKEGQNVTLSCEQNLNHDAMYWYRQDPGQGLRLIYYSQIVNDFQKGDIAEGYSVSREKKESFPLTVTSAQKNPTAFYLCASSIDREYEQYFGPGTRLTVT.

This clonotype was picked up a small number of times. The rearrangement uses TRBV19 and TRBJ2-5, with 8 nucleotides matching TRBD1. The V and J ends lost 6 bases and 4 bases, in that order; junction bases with no gene match: 10. The CDR3 covers 15 residues. Germline V gives CDR1 LNHDA, CDR2 SQIVND (reference sequence). CDR3 region: CASRWTGSLAETQYF. The CDR3 nucleotides are TGTGCCAGTAGGTGGACAGGGTCGCTTGCAGAGACCCAGTACTTC.

This clonotype was counted a single time. It is unclear where the CDR3 begins or ends on the DNA, so no DNA is shown, and the CDR3 is as TCRdb lists it. This rearrangement joins TRBV29-1 to TRBJ2-7; whether TRBD2, the table's D call, matches the DNA was not checked. Termini included, the CDR3 measures 13 amino acids. Germline values: CDR1 SQVTM, CDR2 ANQGSEA. CDR3 region: CSVEVGRGSKPDF.

This clonotype has a single count. This chain links TRBV25-1 with TRBJ2-6, with D perhaps assigned TRBD1 or TRBD2 (7 bases each). Trimming pared 6 bases from V and 0 bases from J, leaving 15 bases between. Germline V gene data show CDR1 as MGHDK and CDR2 as SYGVNS. This CDR3 is 17 amino acids long. The CDR3 sequence is CASSSGGGTSGANVLTF. For the CDR3, the DNA is TGTGCCAGCAGCTCAGGGGGGGGGACCTCTGGGGCCAACGTCCTGACTTTC.

This clonotype was recorded many times. V usage is TRBV7-3 and J usage is TRBJ2-2; D is possibly TRBD1 (6 bases). Looked up from germline, CDR1 is SGHTA and CDR2 is FQGTGA. The CDR3 has 15 amino acids. Trimming took 5 bases from V and 4 from J, leaving 14 bases between them. CDR3 sequence: CASSQAGAGTGELFF. The DNA for the CDR3 is TGTGCCAGCAGCCAGGCAGGGGCGGGCACCGGGGAGCTGTTTTTT.

V and J are TRBV7-2 and TRBJ2-5, with TRBD2 identical over 10 bases. The germline V gene encodes CDR1 SGHTA and CDR2 FQGNSA. This CDR3 region has 18 residues. Germline trimming cut 2 bases from V and 2 bases from J; bases unmatched to any gene: 11. The CDR3 loop reads CASSLWVRPSGRQETQYF. The CDR3 coding sequence is TGTGCCAGCAGCTTATGGGTTCGTCCTAGCGGGAGACAAGAGACCCAGTACTTC.

In its sample, this clonotype was seen many times. The chain has TRBV19 and TRBJ2-7; D is perhaps TRBD1 (5 bases). This CDR3 is 13 amino acids long. The germline V gene encodes CDR1 LNHDA and CDR2 SQIVND (reference sequence). Trimming left V 5 bases short and J 1 base short, with 9 bases between. CDR3: CASSWQGSYEQYF. The CDR3 DNA sequence: TGTGCCAGTAGTTGGCAGGGATCCTACGAGCAGTACTTC.

CDR3 residues: CASSTILGGGTEGRWQYF. CDR3 sequence (DNA): TGTGCCAGCAGTACTATATTGGGCGGAGGGACAGAGGGACGGTGGCAGTACTTC. This sequence joins TRBV11-2 and TRBJ2-7, with D possibly being TRBD1 (7 bases). Germline lookup yields CDR1 SGHAT and CDR2 FQNNGV. The CDR3 covers 18 residues. Trimming cost V 6 bases and J 9 bases, with 33 bases left between them.

The chain is built from TRBV2 and TRBJ1-4; maybe TRBD1 (5 bases). The CDR3 contains 13 residues. CDR1 and CDR2 (germline): SNHLY, FYNNEI. V shed 6 bases and J shed 10 bases, with 15 bases lying between them. The CDR3 protein is CASSQGELGKLFF. For the CDR3, the DNA is TGTGCCAGCAGCCAGGGCGAACTTGGAAAACTGTTTTTT.

This clonotype was seen at least ten times. The chain carries TRBV24-1 and TRBJ2-5, with TRBD2 matching 9 bases. This CDR3 contains 15 residues. With V trimmed by 4 bases and J by 5 bases, 7 bases remained unmatched. In germline, CDR1 is KGHDR, CDR2 SFDVKD. The CDR3 DNA is TGTGCCACCAGTGAGGCAGCGGGAGGCGGGGAGACCCAGTACTTC. It translates to CATSEAAGGGETQYF.

The CDR3 region is CASSQDQQNNEKLFF. The CDR3 region has the DNA TGTGCCAGCAGCCAAGATCAACAGAATAATGAAAAACTGTTTTTT. The chain recombines TRBV14 with TRBJ1-4, with D uncertain. With 0 bases removed from V and 4 bases from J, the gap between germline ends came to 9 bases. This CDR3 contains 15 residues. The germline CDR1 and CDR2 sequences are SGHDN and FVKESK.

The J gene is TRBJ1-1, the V gene TRBV10-3; D ambiguous. This CDR3 spans 12 amino acids. The germline V gene has CDR1 ENHRY and CDR2 SYGVKD. Trimming left V 10 bases short and J 4 bases short, with 13 bases between. CDR3 region: CATFPRPTEAFF. CDR3 DNA: TGTGCCACCTTTCCGAGACCCACTGAAGCTTTCTTT.